This T cell receptor (beta chain) comes out of a study of cytomegalovirus exposure and HLA in healthy donors. It was with 60 Vbeta and 13 Jbeta primers that the PCR ran. Original handling: The count from a later analysis was 79 million or so unique TCR beta chains, 9.5 million to 13 million of them shared. The table came from immunoSEQ multiplex PCR; TCRdb's copy has only in-frame clones and leaves some out. The V and J calls and clone size are taken from that table; D and trimming were inferred from the DNA. The repertoire has 150,000 to 250,000 clones, roughly 72% of them found once; the top ten carry 1.5% to 2%. As for this clone: The antigen remains undetermined.

Findings and caveats of the study: Reports showed the classifier diagnosing cytomegalovirus status with high specificity and sensitivity. In a later analysis, the majority of CMV-associated beta chains seemingly showed HLA restriction. The study designated fewer than 200 TCR beta chains cytomegalovirus-associated.

Sequenced input: PBMCs. The TCR comes from a man aged 25 to 45 in good health and CMV-seronegative.

The CDR3 DNA is TGTGCCAGCAGCAATTCCGGGACTAGCGGGAGGGCCCGAAATGAGCAGTTCTTC. This gives the protein CASSNSGTSGRARNEQFF. The chain employs TRBV2 and TRBJ2-1; 16 positions agree with TRBD2. V gave up 6 bases and J gave up 7 bases; unmatched junction bases: 12. CDR3 length: 18 residues. Germline CDR1 reads SNHLY; CDR2 reads FYNNEI. The entire variable domain, with the rest obtained from reference TRBV2 and TRBJ2-1, is as follows: EPEVTQTPSHQVTQMGQEVILRCVPISNHLYFYWYRQILGQKVEFLVSFYNNEISEKSEIFDDQFSVERPDGSNFTLKIRSTKLEDSAMYFCASSNSGTSGRARNEQFFGPGTRLTVL.